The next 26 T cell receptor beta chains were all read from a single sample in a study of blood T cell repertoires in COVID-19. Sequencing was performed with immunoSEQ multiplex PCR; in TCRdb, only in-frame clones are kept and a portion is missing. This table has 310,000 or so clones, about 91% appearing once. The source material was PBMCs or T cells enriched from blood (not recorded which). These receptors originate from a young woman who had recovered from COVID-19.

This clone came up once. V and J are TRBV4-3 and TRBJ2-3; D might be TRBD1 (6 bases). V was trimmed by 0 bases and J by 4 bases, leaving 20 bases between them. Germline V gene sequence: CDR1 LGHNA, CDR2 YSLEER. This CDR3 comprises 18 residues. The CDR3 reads CASSQERYTGLSSDTQYF. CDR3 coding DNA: TGCGCCAGCAGCCAAGAGAGGTATACAGGGCTGTCATCAGATACGCAGTATTTT.

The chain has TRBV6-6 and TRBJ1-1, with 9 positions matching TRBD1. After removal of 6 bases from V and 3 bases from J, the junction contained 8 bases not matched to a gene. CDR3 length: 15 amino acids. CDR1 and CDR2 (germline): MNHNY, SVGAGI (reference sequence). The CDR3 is CASRLTTGGHTEAFF. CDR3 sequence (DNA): TGTGCCAGCAGGCTCACGACAGGGGGGCACACTGAAGCTTTCTTT.

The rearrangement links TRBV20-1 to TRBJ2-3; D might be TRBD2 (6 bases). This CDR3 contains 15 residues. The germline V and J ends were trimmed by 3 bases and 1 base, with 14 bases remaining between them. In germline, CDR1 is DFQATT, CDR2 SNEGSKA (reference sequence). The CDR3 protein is CSASVPGGGTDTQYF. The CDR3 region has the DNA TGCAGTGCTAGTGTGCCCGGGGGAGGCACAGATACGCAGTATTTT.

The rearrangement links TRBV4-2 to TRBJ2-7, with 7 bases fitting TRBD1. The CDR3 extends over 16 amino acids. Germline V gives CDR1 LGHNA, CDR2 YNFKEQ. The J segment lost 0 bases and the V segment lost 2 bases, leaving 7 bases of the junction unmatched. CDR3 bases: TGTGCCAGCAGCCAAAAAACAGGGGCGGGCTCCTACGAGCAGTACTTC. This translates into CASSQKTGAGSYEQYF.

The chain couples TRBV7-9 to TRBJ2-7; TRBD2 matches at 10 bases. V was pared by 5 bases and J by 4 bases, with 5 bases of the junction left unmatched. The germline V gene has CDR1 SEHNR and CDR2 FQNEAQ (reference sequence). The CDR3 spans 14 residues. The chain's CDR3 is CASSESSGRYEQYF. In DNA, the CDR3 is TGTGCCAGCAGCGAAAGTAGCGGGAGGTACGAGCAGTACTTC.

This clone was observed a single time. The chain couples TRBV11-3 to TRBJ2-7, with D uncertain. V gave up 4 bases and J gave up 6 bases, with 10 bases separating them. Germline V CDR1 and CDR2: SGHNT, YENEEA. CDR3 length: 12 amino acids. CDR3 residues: CASSSRPGEQYF. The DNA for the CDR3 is TGTGCCAGCAGCTCCCGTCCGGGCGAGCAGTACTTC.

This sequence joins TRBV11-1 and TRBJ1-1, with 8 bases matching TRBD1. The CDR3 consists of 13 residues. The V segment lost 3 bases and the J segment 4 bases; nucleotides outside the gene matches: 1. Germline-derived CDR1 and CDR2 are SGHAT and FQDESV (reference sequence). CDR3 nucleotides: TGTGCCAGCAGCTTCCAGGGGGCCACTGAAGCTTTCTTT. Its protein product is CASSFQGATEAFF. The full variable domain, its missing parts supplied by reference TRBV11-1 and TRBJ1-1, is EAEVAQSPRYKITEKSQAVAFWCDPISGHATLYWYRQILGQGPELLVQFQDESVVDDSQLPKDRFSAERLKGVDSTLKIQPAELGDSAMYLCASSFQGATEAFFGQGTRLTVV.

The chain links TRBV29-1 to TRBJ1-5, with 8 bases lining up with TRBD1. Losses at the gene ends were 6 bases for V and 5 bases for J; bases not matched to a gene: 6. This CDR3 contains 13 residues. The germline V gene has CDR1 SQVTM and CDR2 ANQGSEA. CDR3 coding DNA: TGCAGCGTCGGACAGGGAGGCGATCAGCCCCAGCATTTT. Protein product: CSVGQGGDQPQHF.

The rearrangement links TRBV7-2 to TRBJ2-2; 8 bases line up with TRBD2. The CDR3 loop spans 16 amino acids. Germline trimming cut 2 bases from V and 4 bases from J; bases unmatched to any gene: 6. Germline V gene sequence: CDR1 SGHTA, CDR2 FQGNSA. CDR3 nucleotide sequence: TGTGCCAGCAGCTTAAATGGCGGGGGGACCACCGGGGAGCTGTTTTTT. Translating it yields CASSLNGGGTTGELFF.

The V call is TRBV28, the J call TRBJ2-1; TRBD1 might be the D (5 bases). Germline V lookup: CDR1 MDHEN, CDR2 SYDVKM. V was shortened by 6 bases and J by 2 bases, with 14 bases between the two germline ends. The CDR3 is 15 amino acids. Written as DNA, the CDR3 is TGTGCCAGCAGCAGACAGTTTATCCCCTACAATGAGCAGTTCTTC. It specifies CASSRQFIPYNEQFF.

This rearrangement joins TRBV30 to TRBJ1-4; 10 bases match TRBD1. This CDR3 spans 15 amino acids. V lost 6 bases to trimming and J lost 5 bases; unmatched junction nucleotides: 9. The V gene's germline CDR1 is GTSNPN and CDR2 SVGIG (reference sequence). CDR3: CACRLRDRGNEKLFF. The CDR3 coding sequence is TGTGCCTGCCGACTCCGGGACAGGGGAAATGAAAAACTGTTTTTT. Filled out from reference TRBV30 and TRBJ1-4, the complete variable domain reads SQTIHQWPATLVQPVGSPLSLECTVEGTSNPNLYWYRQAAGRGLQLLFYSVGIGQISSEVPQNLSASRPQDRQFILSSKKLLLSDSGFYLCACRLRDRGNEKLFFGSGTQLSVL.

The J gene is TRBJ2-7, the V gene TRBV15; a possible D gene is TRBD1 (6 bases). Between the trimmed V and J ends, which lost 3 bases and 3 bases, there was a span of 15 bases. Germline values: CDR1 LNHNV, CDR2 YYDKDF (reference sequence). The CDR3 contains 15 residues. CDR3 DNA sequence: TGTGCCACCAGCAGCTTAAGTACAGGGAGCTACGAGCAGTACTTC. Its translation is CATSSLSTGSYEQYF.

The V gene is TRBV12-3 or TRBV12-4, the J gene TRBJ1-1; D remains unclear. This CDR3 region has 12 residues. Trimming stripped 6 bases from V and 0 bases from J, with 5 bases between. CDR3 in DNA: TGTGCCAGCAGCTTTATGAACACTGAAGCTTTCTTT. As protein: CASSFMNTEAFF.

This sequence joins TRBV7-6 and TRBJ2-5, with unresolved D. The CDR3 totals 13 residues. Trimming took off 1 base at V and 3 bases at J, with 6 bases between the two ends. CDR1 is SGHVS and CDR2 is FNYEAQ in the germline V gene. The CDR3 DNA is TGTGCCAGCAGCTTAGTGGTAGAAGAGACCCAGTACTTC. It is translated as CASSLVVEETQYF.

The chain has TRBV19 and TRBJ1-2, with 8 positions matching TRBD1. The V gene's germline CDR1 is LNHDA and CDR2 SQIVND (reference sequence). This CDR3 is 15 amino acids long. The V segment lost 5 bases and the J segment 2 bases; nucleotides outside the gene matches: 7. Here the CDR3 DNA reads TGTGCCAGTAGTTTAACGACAGGGGCAAACTATGGCTACACCTTC. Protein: CASSLTTGANYGYTF.

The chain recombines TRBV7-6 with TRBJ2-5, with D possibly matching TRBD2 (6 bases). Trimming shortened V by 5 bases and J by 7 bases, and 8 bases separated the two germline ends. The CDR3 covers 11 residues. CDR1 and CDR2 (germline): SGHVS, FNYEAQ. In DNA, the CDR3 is TGTGCCAGCAGCCCCGGGGGGACCCAGTACTTC. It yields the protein CASSPGGTQYF.

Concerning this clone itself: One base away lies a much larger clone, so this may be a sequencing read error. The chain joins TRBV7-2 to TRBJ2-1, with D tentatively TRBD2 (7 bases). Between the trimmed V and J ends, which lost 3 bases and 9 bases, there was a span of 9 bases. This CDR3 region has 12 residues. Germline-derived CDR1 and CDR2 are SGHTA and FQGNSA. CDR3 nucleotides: TGTGCCAGCAGCTTGAGGGGGGGTGAGCAGTTCTTC. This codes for CASSLRGGEQFF. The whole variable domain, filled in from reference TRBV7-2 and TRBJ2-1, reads GAGVSQSPSNKVTEKGKDVELRCDPISGHTALYWYRQSLGQGLEFLIYFQGNSAPDKSGLPSDRFSAERTGGSVSTLTIQRTQQEDSAVYLCASSLRGGEQFFGPGTRLTVL.

This CDR3 reads CASSFSGGADTQYF. The CDR3 region has the DNA TGTGCCAGCAGCTTTAGCGGGGGGGCAGATACGCAGTATTTT. This chain joins TRBV13 and TRBJ2-3; 11 positions agree with TRBD2. CDR1 and CDR2 from the germline V gene are PRHDT and FYEKMQ (reference sequence). This CDR3 comprises 14 residues. V dropped 3 bases and J dropped 4; count of bases not matched to a gene: 0.

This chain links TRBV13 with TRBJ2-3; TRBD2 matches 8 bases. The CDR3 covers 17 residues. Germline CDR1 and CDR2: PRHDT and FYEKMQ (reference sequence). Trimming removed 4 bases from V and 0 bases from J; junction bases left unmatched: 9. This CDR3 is CASSSLSGETSTDTQYF. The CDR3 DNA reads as TGTGCCAGCAGCTCCCTTAGCGGGGAAACTAGCACAGATACGCAGTATTTT.

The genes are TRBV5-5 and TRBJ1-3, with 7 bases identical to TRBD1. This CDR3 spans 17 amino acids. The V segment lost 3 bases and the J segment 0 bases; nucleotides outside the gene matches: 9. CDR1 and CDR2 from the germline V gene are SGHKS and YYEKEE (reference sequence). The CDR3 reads CASSWITGTASGNTIYF. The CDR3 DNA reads TGTGCCAGCAGCTGGATAACCGGGACAGCCTCTGGAAACACCATATATTTT.

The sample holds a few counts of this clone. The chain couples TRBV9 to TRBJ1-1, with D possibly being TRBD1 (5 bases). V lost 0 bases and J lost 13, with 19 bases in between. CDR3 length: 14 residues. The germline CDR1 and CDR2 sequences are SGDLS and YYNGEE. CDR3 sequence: CASSVAGGVTRVFF. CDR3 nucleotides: TGTGCCAGCAGCGTAGCAGGAGGGGTCACCCGGGTTTTCTTT. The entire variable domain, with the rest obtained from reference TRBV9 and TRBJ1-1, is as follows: DSGVTQTPKHLITATGQRVTLRCSPRSGDLSVYWYQQSLDQGLQFLIQYYNGEERAKGNILERFSAQQFPDLHSELNLSSLELGDSALYFCASSVAGGVTRVFFGQGTRLTVV.

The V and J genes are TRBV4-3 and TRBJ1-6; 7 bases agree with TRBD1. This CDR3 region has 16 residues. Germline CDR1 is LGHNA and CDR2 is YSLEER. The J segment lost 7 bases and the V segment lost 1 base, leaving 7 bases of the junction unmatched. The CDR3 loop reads CASSQGARGSNSPLHF. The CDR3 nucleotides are TGCGCCAGCAGCCAAGGGGCCAGGGGGTCCAATTCACCCCTCCACTTT.

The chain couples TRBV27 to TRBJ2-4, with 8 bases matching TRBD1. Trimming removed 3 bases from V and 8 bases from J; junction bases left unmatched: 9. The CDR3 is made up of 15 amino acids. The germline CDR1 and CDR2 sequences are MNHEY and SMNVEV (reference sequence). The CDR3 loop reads CASSFTGGEVDIQYF. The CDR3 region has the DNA TGTGCCAGCAGTTTTACAGGGGGAGAGGTGGACATTCAGTACTTC.

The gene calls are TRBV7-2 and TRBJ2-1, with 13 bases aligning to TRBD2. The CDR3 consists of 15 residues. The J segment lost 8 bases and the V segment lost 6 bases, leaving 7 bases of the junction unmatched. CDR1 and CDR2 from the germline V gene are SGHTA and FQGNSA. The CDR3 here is CASSYGLAGAYEQFF. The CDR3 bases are TGTGCCAGCAGTTACGGACTAGCGGGAGCTTATGAGCAGTTCTTC.

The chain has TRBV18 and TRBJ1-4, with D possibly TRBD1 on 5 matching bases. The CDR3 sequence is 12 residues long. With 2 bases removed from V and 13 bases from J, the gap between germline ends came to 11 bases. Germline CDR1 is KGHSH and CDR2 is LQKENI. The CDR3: CASSPGQNGLFF. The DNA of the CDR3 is TGTGCCAGCTCACCAGGACAAAATGGACTGTTTTTT.

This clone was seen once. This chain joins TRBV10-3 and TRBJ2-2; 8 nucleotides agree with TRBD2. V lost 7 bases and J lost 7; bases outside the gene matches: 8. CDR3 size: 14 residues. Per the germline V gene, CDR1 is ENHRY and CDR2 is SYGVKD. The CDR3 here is CAIKPGLEVGELFF. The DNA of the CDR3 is TGTGCCATCAAGCCGGGACTAGAGGTCGGGGAGCTGTTTTTT.